This T cell receptor (beta chain) stems from a study of early T cells in non-severe SARS-CoV-2 infection (dated by TCRdb to 2020 to 2022). Regarding the complete study: Because TCR sequencing was done on bulk RNA from unsorted whole blood, the alpha and beta chains could not be paired.

The study was a case-control design nested within a healthcare worker cohort in London, UK, with weekly nasopharyngeal swab PCR tests and blood sampling. Healthcare workers were recruited during the week of the UK lockdown, between 23 and 31 March 2020, and followed weekly for up to about 15 weeks. The full study reports these points: VDJdb matching was skewed toward anti-spike CD8 responses and likely underestimated virus-specific expansions, missing private and CD4 specificities.

As regards this clonotype: Its antigen target is currently unknown. The sample holds no much larger clone one base away, and base qualities are not on file.

Library preparation was by 5' RACE. The listed sequencing device is NextSeq 500. Unique molecular identifiers were attached to individual cDNA molecules in the TCR library protocol so that sequencing error and PCR bias could be corrected. Both TCR alpha and beta chains were sequenced, and tight co-correlation was observed between alpha and beta sequence abundances in each sample. The authors processed their data as follows. V gene, J gene and CDR3 annotation of TCR sequences was performed with Decombinator V4. Expanded TCRs were defined as changing significantly between any two time points under a Poisson model with p below 0.0001. TCR abundances were normalised to the total number of TCRs sequenced in each sample and reported as counts per million. VDJdb, accessed 1 November 2021, was searched for CMV, EBV and SARS-CoV-2 annotated TCRs, excluding TCRs annotated for multiple antigens. Clones were called with MiXCR by TCRdb after fastp trimmed the public reads at Q25, and only in-frame beta chains were retained. Rows merge per CDR3 protein into single entries with the most common DNA and genes. TCRdb assigned the V and J calls; the authors' analysis was not used. This sample has roughly 52,000 distinct CDR3 sequences in its table, and 8% to 8.5% of those were observed once. Around a tenth of the sample belongs to the ten largest clones.

Sample: whole blood. This TCR was sampled from an adult who was a healthcare worker with PCR-confirmed SARS-CoV-2 infection or an uninfected control (not recorded which).

The DNA sequence follows: TGTGCCAGCTCACCCCCAGGGGGCGGGGCTGAAGCTTTCTTT. Its product reads: CASSPPGGGAEAFF. This chain joins TRBV18 to TRBJ1-1; 8 of the junction bases match TRBD1. The CDR3, cysteine through phenylalanine, is 14 amino acids long. Just CDR3 DNA is preserved here, 42 bases in frame from base 1. From the germline V gene, CDR1 is KGHSH and CDR2 is LQKENI. Trimming leaves V shorter by 3 bases and J shorter by 6 bases, with the junction holding 6 bases beyond the gene matches. Reference TRBV18 and TRBJ1-1 proteins supply the regions before and after the CDR3; the full variable domain is: NAGVMQNPRHLVRRRGQEARLRCSPMKGHSHVYWYRQLPEEGLKFMVYLQKENIIDESGMPKERFSAEFPKEGPSILRIQQVVRGDSAAYFCASSPPGGGAEAFFGQGTRLTVV.